This T cell receptor beta chain comes out of a study of OX40 agonist ivuxolimab in advanced cancers. On the study more broadly: Patients were given ivuxolimab, an antibody that agonizes OX40 (CD134). Melanoma, hepatocellular carcinoma, head and neck or renal cell cancer occurred in dose-escalation patients. General study findings and limits: In CD8+ T cells, expanded clones were on average more numerous than in CD4+. Low levels of normalized T-cell clonal expansion also appeared in some nonresponders.

This clone has just one count. Its specificity is unknown. This table comes from immunoSEQ multiplex PCR, and its TCRdb copy is limited to in-frame clones, with some not included. The sample records roughly 46,000 clones, approximately 82% being singletons. The material sequenced was CD4+ or CD8+ T cells sorted from blood, taken in a trial of the OX40 agonist ivuxolimab. The sequence was obtained from an adult with an advanced solid tumor such as melanoma, head and neck, liver or kidney cancer.

In DNA, the CDR3 is TGCGCCAGCAGCTTGAAACTAGCGGGAGTATCAAATGAGCAGTTCTTC. Encoded protein: CASSLKLAGVSNEQFF. The chain employs TRBV5-1 and TRBJ2-1, with TRBD2 matching over 11 bases. Germline V lookup: CDR1 SGHRS, CDR2 YFSETQ. Germline trimming cut 1 base from V and 7 bases from J; bases unmatched to any gene: 7. The CDR3 is 16 residues long.